The 21 T cell receptor beta chains below all came from one sample that was sequenced in a study of T cells in Graves' hyperthyroidism and ophthalmopathy. RNA transcripts yielded amplified TCR beta CDR3 regions. First-round RT-PCR with HTBI primers amplified the TCR CDR3 region. From the multiplex PCR reads, TCRdb called clonotypes with MiXCR, one entry per CDR3 protein. The table records around 400,000 distinct CDR3 sequences, roughly 15% of them present only once. Sequenced: blood. The receptors were sampled from a woman in her sixties or seventies with Graves' ophthalmopathy.

This clonotype occurred many times. The chain joins TRBV5-1 to TRBJ2-1; the D gene is possibly TRBD2 (5 bases). Germline CDR1 and CDR2: SGHRS and YFSETQ. CDR3 length: 15 residues. Trimming cost V 2 bases and J 0 bases, with 9 bases left between them. The chain's CDR3 is CASSLAVGSYNEQFF. The CDR3 nucleotides read TGCGCCAGCAGCTTAGCGGTAGGCTCCTACAATGAGCAGTTCTTC.

This clonotype was found many times. CDR3 amino acids: CASSRTGAPYNEQFF. The DNA of the CDR3 is TGTGCCAGCAGCCGTACAGGGGCCCCCTACAATGAGCAGTTCTTC. The chain uses TRBV28 and TRBJ2-1; 7 bases are a match to TRBD1. The V gene's germline CDR1 is MDHEN and CDR2 SYDVKM. V was pared by 6 bases and J by 2 bases, with 7 bases of the junction left unmatched. The CDR3 runs 15 residues.

Notes on this clonotype: A read error is possible here, since a much larger clone lies one base away. The CDR3 here is CASSENPLAGAFSFYNEQFF. The DNA of the CDR3 is TGTGCCAGCAGTGAAAACCCGCTAGCGGGAGCCTTTAGCTTCTACAATGAGCAGTTCTTC. The chain uses TRBV6-1 and TRBJ2-1; 10 bases are a match to TRBD2. Germline V lookup: CDR1 MNHNS, CDR2 SASEGT. The CDR3 consists of 20 residues. V shed 2 bases and J 3 bases; nucleotides not matched to a gene: 16.

V gene TRBV4-1 combines with J gene TRBJ1-4; D gene uncertain. Germline assignment: CDR1 MGHRA and CDR2 YSYEKL. Trimming removed 3 bases from V and 2 bases from J, with 10 bases in between. The CDR3 extends over 15 amino acids. In nucleotides, the CDR3 is TGCGCCAGCAGCCACCCCATGTCGACTAATGAAAAACTGTTTTTT. As protein: CASSHPMSTNEKLFF.

The table lists this clonotype with a few counts. V usage is TRBV7-3 and J usage is TRBJ2-2; 10 positions match TRBD1. V gave up 5 bases and J gave up 5 bases; unmatched junction bases: 5. The CDR3 consists of 15 residues. Germline CDR1 is SGHTA and CDR2 is FQGTGA. CDR3 region: CASSRDRGGTGELFF. DNA of the CDR3: TGTGCCAGCAGCCGGGACAGGGGAGGGACCGGGGAGCTGTTTTTT.

This clonotype was recorded at least ten times. The junction shows a germline mismatch at one end, possibly a read error. The chain is built from TRBV7-3 and TRBJ1-1; D gene unclear. CDR1 and CDR2 from the germline V gene are SGHTA and FQGTGA. The CDR3 consists of 14 residues. This chain's CDR3 is CASSLTTEGTEAFF. CDR3 in DNA: TGTGCCAGCAGCCTAACAACAGAGGGTACTGAAGCTTTCTTT.

This clonotype came up a few times. The CDR3 here is CSASSRGIGYGYTF. DNA for the CDR3: TGCAGTGCTAGCTCTCGGGGTATAGGCTATGGCTACACCTTC. The J gene is TRBJ1-2, the V gene TRBV20-1; D gene ambiguous. The germline V gene has CDR1 DFQATT and CDR2 SNEGSKA (reference sequence). The V end was cut by 3 bases, the J end by 4 bases, with 15 bases between. This CDR3 region has 14 residues.

This clonotype was observed at least ten times. CDR3 sequence reads: CASSPLSVRVNTEAFF. In nucleotides, the CDR3 is TGTGCCAGCAGCCCACTTTCCGTCCGCGTGAACACTGAAGCTTTCTTT. The rearrangement uses TRBV7-8 and TRBJ1-1; D remains unclear. V dropped 5 bases and J dropped 0 bases, with 16 bases sitting between them. The germline V gene has CDR1 SGHVS and CDR2 FQNEAQ. This CDR3 contains 16 residues.

Notes on this clonotype: Germline and junction disagree at one end, which may indicate a read error. The chain combines TRBV12-3 or TRBV12-4 with TRBJ2-7; 11 positions agree with TRBD2. CDR3 length: 14 residues. This CDR3 reads CAGSRTSGSYEQYF. CDR3 bases: TGTGCCGGCAGCCGTACTAGCGGGAGCTACGAGCAGTACTTC.

The gene calls are TRBV20-1 and TRBJ2-1; D is unclear. V lost 4 bases to trimming and J lost 0 bases, with 10 bases between them. CDR1 is DFQATT, CDR2 SNEGSKA, per germline (reference sequence). CDR3 size: 14 residues. CDR3 sequence reads: CSATSVFSYNEQFF. The CDR3 nucleotides are TGCAGTGCTACCAGCGTGTTCTCCTACAATGAGCAGTTCTTC.

The J gene is TRBJ1-5, the V gene TRBV30, with D tentatively TRBD1 (5 bases). V was pared by 5 bases and J by 7 bases, with 18 bases between. Germline CDR1 reads GTSNPN; CDR2 reads SVGIG (reference sequence). The length of the CDR3 is 14 residues. CDR3 bases: TGTGCCTGGGGGGCCTCGGTGCGAGGGCAGCCCCAGCATTTT. Its protein product is CAWGASVRGQPQHF.

At least ten counts were recorded for this clonotype. The chain combines TRBV3-1 with TRBJ1-6; D remains unclear. Germline CDR1 is LGHDT and CDR2 is YNNKEL (reference sequence). The CDR3 sequence is 16 residues long. Deletions cut 4 bases from V and 5 bases from J, with 15 bases between. CDR3 amino acids: CASSRGVWQNNSPLHF. The CDR3 coding sequence is TGTGCCAGCAGCCGAGGTGTGTGGCAGAATAATTCACCCCTCCACTTT.

This clonotype came up many times. V is TRBV5-1 and J is TRBJ2-1; 8 nucleotides align to TRBD1. The CDR3 extends over 15 amino acids. Germline CDR1 is SGHRS and CDR2 is YFSETQ. The J segment lost 7 bases and the V segment lost 0 bases, leaving 6 bases of the junction unmatched. The CDR3 DNA is TGCGCCAGCAGCTTGGTGCAGGGGGCTGGGAATGAGCAGTTCTTC. Translating it yields CASSLVQGAGNEQFF. The complete variable domain, with remaining parts taken from reference TRBV5-1 and TRBJ2-1, reads KAGVTQTPRYLIKTRGQQVTLSCSPISGHRSVSWYQQTPGQGLQFLFEYFSETQRNKGNFPGRFSGRQFSNSRSEMNVSTLELGDSALYLCASSLVQGAGNEQFFGPGTRLTVL.

This clonotype was seen many times. This chain joins TRBV15 and TRBJ2-3; tentative D call: TRBD2 (5 bases). Trimming left V 0 bases short and J 4 bases short, with 14 bases between. This CDR3 is 16 amino acids long. Germline CDR1 and CDR2: LNHNV and YYDKDF (reference sequence). The CDR3 protein is CATSRDNWSGSDTQYF. In DNA form, the CDR3 reads TGTGCCACCAGCAGAGATAATTGGTCGGGGTCAGATACGCAGTATTTT. The whole variable domain, filled in from reference TRBV15 and TRBJ2-3, reads DAMVIQNPRYQVTQFGKPVTLSCSQTLNHNVMYWYQQKSSQAPKLLFHYYDKDFNNEADTPDNFQSRRPNTSFCFLDIRSPGLGDTAMYLCATSRDNWSGSDTQYFGPGTRLTVL.

This clonotype appeared many times. The J gene is TRBJ2-1, the V gene TRBV12-3 or TRBV12-4; possibly TRBD2 for D (6 bases). Between the trimmed V and J ends, which lost 3 bases and 5 bases, there was a span of 14 bases. The CDR3 runs 15 residues. For the CDR3, the DNA is TGTGCCAGCAGTTTTGGAGGGAGAGGACACAATGAGCAGTTCTTC. It specifies CASSFGGRGHNEQFF.

This chain joins TRBV19 and TRBJ1-4, with 8 bases identical to TRBD1. CDR1 is LNHDA and CDR2 is SQIVND in the germline V gene (reference sequence). Trimming at V came to 4 bases and at J to 0 bases, leaving 4 bases not matched to a gene. The CDR3 sequence is 16 residues long. In nucleotides, the CDR3 is TGTGCCAGTAGTACGCAGGGGGCAGCAACTAATGAAAAACTGTTTTTT. This gives the protein CASSTQGAATNEKLFF.

Comment on this clonotype: This sequence may be a read error, since a much larger clone differs from it by one base. This chain connects TRBV7-9 to TRBJ2-3; 8 bases fit TRBD1. Trimming cost V 4 bases and J 5 bases; bases outside gene matches: 8. Germline V lookup: CDR1 SEHNR, CDR2 FQNEAQ (reference sequence). The CDR3 is 15 residues long. CDR3 residues: CASSSSGTGGDTQYF. The CDR3 nucleotides read TGTGCCAGCAGCTCGTCGGGGACAGGAGGAGATACGCAGTATTTT.

This clonotype was seen at least ten times. The rearrangement links TRBV11-3 to TRBJ2-2; D is ambiguous. Germline loops: CDR1 SGHNT, CDR2 YENEEA. Trimming shortened V by 2 bases and J by 6 bases, and 10 bases separated the two germline ends. This CDR3 spans 14 amino acids. The CDR3, as DNA: TGTGCCAGCAGCTTATTTGAGTCACCCGGGGAGCTGTTTTTT. Its protein product is CASSLFESPGELFF. Combining the CDR3 with reference TRBV11-3 and TRBJ2-2 gives the whole variable domain EAGVVQSPRYKIIEKKQPVAFWCNPISGHNTLYWYLQNLGQGPELLIRYENEEAVDDSQLPKDRFSAERLKGVDSTLKIQPAELGDSAVYLCASSLFESPGELFFGEGSRLTVL.

This clonotype was counted at least ten times. This sequence joins TRBV24-1 and TRBJ2-1; 8 bases align to TRBD1. The CDR3 extends over 14 amino acids. V lost 4 bases to trimming and J lost 8 bases; unmatched junction nucleotides: 6. CDR1 and CDR2 from the germline V gene are KGHDR and SFDVKD. The CDR3 spells CATSDSDRADEQFF. CDR3 DNA sequence: TGTGCCACCAGTGACTCGGACAGGGCCGATGAGCAGTTCTTC.

This clonotype showed up just a few times. The chain joins TRBV28 to TRBJ1-5; D unresolved. Between the trimmed V and J ends, which lost 6 bases and 2 bases, there was a span of 14 bases. The CDR3 totals 15 residues. CDR1 and CDR2 (germline): MDHEN, SYDVKM. This CDR3 is CASSWASVGNQPQHF. CDR3 nucleotide sequence: TGTGCCAGCAGCTGGGCCTCTGTCGGCAATCAGCCCCAGCATTTT.

The chain couples TRBV10-3 to TRBJ1-3, with TRBD1 matching 7 bases. CDR1 and CDR2 (germline): ENHRY, SYGVKD. The trim removed 6 bases at V and 0 bases at J, leaving 2 bases unmatched. The CDR3 runs 14 residues. As DNA, the CDR3 is TGTGCCATCAGGGACAGGAGCTCTGGAAACACCATATATTTT. This translates into CAIRDRSSGNTIYF.